What follows are 31 T cell receptor beta chains derived from one specimen sequenced in a study of blood T cells in healthy people across ages. Using a J-beta primer mix together with a sample-barcoded 5' primer, a second PCR was run for roughly 7 to 12 cycles. TCRdb itself ran the 5' RACE reads through MiXCR, one entry per CDR3 protein. The sample consists of hundreds of thousands of distinct CDR3 sequences, around 50% of them appearing once. Sequenced: blood. All receptors come from an elderly man in good health.

CDR3 amino acids: CSARDSGVTYEQYF. Here the CDR3 DNA reads TGCAGTGCTAGAGATAGCGGGGTAACCTACGAGCAGTACTTC. The chain couples TRBV20-1 to TRBJ2-7; 8 nucleotides line up with TRBD2. Per the germline V gene, CDR1 is DFQATT and CDR2 is SNEGSKA (reference sequence). Losses at the gene ends were 0 bases for V and 2 bases for J; bases not matched to a gene: 3. CDR3 length equals 14 residues.

This chain links TRBV20-1 with TRBJ2-1, with 10 bases that match TRBD2. CDR1 is DFQATT, CDR2 SNEGSKA, per germline (reference sequence). Germline trimming cut 7 bases from V and 7 bases from J; bases unmatched to any gene: 4. The CDR3 has 12 residues. In nucleotides, the CDR3 is TGCAGTGGACTAGCGGGTGAGAATGAGCAGTTCTTC. It yields the protein CSGLAGENEQFF.

In its sample, this clonotype was seen a few times. V usage is TRBV12-3 or TRBV12-4 and J usage is TRBJ1-5; unclear D gene. V was cut by 6 bases and J by 7 bases, with 7 bases left in between. The CDR3 spans 11 residues. The chain's CDR3 is CASSRIQPQHF. The CDR3 region has the DNA TGTGCCAGCAGCCGTATACAGCCCCAGCATTTT.

This sequence joins TRBV20-1 and TRBJ2-3; D possibly corresponds to TRBD2 (6 bases). The CDR3 is made up of 12 amino acids. Germline V gene lookup returns CDR1 DFQATT and CDR2 SNEGSKA (reference sequence). Trimming pared 6 bases from V and 3 bases from J, leaving 10 bases between. For the CDR3, the DNA is TGCAGTGCAATCCGGGGGACAGATACGCAGTATTTT. This gives the protein CSAIRGTDTQYF.

This sequence joins TRBV20-1 and TRBJ2-5; D call uncertain. CDR3 length: 12 residues. In germline, CDR1 is DFQATT, CDR2 SNEGSKA (reference sequence). Between the trimmed V and J ends, which lost 5 bases and 11 bases, there was a span of 18 bases. The CDR3 reads CSAGPLNLEQYF. DNA for the CDR3: TGCAGTGCTGGACCGTTGAATTTAGAGCAGTACTTC.

The V call is TRBV20-1, the J call TRBJ1-5, with 7 bases matching TRBD1. The germline CDR1 and CDR2 sequences are DFQATT and SNEGSKA (reference sequence). The length of the CDR3 is 15 residues. The trim removed 3 bases at V and 2 bases at J, leaving 7 bases unmatched. The CDR3 nucleotides read TGCAGTGCTAGGGGCTCAGGGGGAGGCAATCAGCCCCAGCATTTT. Translation gives CSARGSGGGNQPQHF.

This rearrangement joins TRBV5-1 to TRBJ2-3, with D tentatively TRBD1 (5 bases). With 3 bases removed from V and 4 bases from J, the gap between germline ends came to 6 bases. This CDR3 is 12 amino acids long. Germline V lookup: CDR1 SGHRS, CDR2 YFSETQ. CDR3 sequence reads: CASSWGADTQYF. The CDR3 DNA is TGCGCCAGCAGCTGGGGCGCAGATACGCAGTATTTT.

This clonotype was recorded once. The gene calls are TRBV20-1 and TRBJ2-3; TRBD2 matches 8 bases. CDR3 length equals 15 residues. Germline CDR1 and CDR2: DFQATT and SNEGSKA (reference sequence). The V and J ends lost 0 bases and 1 base, in that order; junction bases with no gene match: 3. CDR3 region: CSARDPTSGTDTQYF. CDR3 bases: TGCAGTGCTAGAGATCCGACTAGCGGCACAGATACGCAGTATTTT.

This clonotype was observed many times. The V and J genes are TRBV9 and TRBJ2-1; 7 bases line up with TRBD1. There are 13 residues in the CDR3. Germline loops: CDR1 SGDLS, CDR2 YYNGEE. V gave up 2 bases and J gave up 10 bases; unmatched junction bases: 6. The CDR3 bases are TGTGCCAGCAGCGTCGACAGGGTAGAGGAGCAGTTCTTC. This codes for CASSVDRVEEQFF.

V gene TRBV5-1 combines with J gene TRBJ1-1; D not certain. Per germline, CDR1 SGHRS and CDR2 YFSETQ. The V and J ends lost 3 bases and 0 bases respectively, with 15 bases between them. CDR3 size: 16 residues. Here the CDR3 DNA reads TGCGCCAGCAGCTCTCGGGGAGCAAACTTGAACACTGAAGCTTTCTTT. As protein: CASSSRGANLNTEAFF.

This sequence joins TRBV5-1 and TRBJ2-2; D perhaps matches TRBD1 (6 bases). CDR1 SGHRS and CDR2 YFSETQ come from the germline V gene. The CDR3 runs to 17 residues. Trimming cost V 0 bases and J 2 bases, with 14 bases left between them. In DNA form, the CDR3 reads TGCGCCAGCAGCTTGGCCGGCCAGGGGAGAAACACCGGGGAGCTGTTTTTT. Translation: CASSLAGQGRNTGELFF.

This clonotype was recorded a few times. The chain is built from TRBV29-1 and TRBJ2-5, with 7 bases matching TRBD1. The length of the CDR3 is 15 residues. Germline V gives CDR1 SQVTM, CDR2 ANQGSEA. V shed 7 bases, J shed 2 bases, and the junction held 13 bases outside the gene matches. The CDR3 DNA follows: TGCAGCGCGACGCGAACAGGGGATGAACAAGAGACCCAGTACTTC. It is translated as CSATRTGDEQETQYF.

The chain is built from TRBV11-2 and TRBJ1-2, with 7 bases lining up with TRBD1. CDR3 length: 13 amino acids. From germline, CDR1 is SGHAT and CDR2 FQNNGV. V dropped 5 bases and J dropped 4; count of bases not matched to a gene: 4. Here the CDR3 DNA reads TGTGCCAGCAGCGACCCAGGGGGCTATGGCTACACCTTC. Translated, it gives CASSDPGGYGYTF.

The chain links TRBV7-9 to TRBJ2-2, with 11 nucleotides matching TRBD2. The germline V gene has CDR1 SEHNR and CDR2 FQNEAQ (reference sequence). The CDR3 contains 15 residues. The ends lost 8 bases at V and 10 bases at J; junction bases unmatched: 12. The CDR3 coding sequence is TGTGCCAGCCACGGGACTAGCGGAAGCCCTGTGGAGCTGTTTTTT. It is translated as CASHGTSGSPVELFF. Variable domain in full (rest from reference TRBV7-9 and TRBJ2-2): DTGVSQNPRHKITKRGQNVTFRCDPISEHNRLYWYRQTLGQGPEFLTYFQNEAQLEKSRLLSDRFSAERPKGSFSTLEIQRTEQGDSAMYLCASHGTSGSPVELFFGEGSRLTVL.

The chain recombines TRBV25-1 with TRBJ2-4; the D is unclear. Trimming removed 3 bases at V and 0 bases at J, with 9 bases between. CDR3 length equals 15 residues. Looked up from germline, CDR1 is MGHDK and CDR2 is SYGVNS. Written as DNA, the CDR3 is TGTGCCAGCAGTGATTCCCTATTAGCCAAAAACATTCAGTACTTC. It is translated as CASSDSLLAKNIQYF.

The chain uses TRBV15 and TRBJ1-2; maybe TRBD1 (6 bases). The CDR3 contains 14 residues. Trimming pared 1 base from V and 5 bases from J, leaving 11 bases between. CDR1 and CDR2 from the germline V gene are LNHNV and YYDKDF (reference sequence). Here the CDR3 reads CATSRGTEPYGYTF. The DNA for the CDR3 is TGTGCCACCAGCAGAGGGACAGAGCCATATGGCTACACCTTC.

J is TRBJ2-6 and V is TRBV7-2, with D possibly TRBD2 on 6 matching bases. Germline V CDR1 and CDR2: SGHTA, FQGNSA. The V end was cut by 1 base, the J end by 9 bases, with 16 bases between. This CDR3 comprises 16 residues. CDR3 in DNA: TGTGCCAGCAGCTTAGTAGGGTTACCGGAGGGCAACGTCCTGACTTTC. Translation: CASSLVGLPEGNVLTF.

CDR3 protein: CASSAAAGLAGGGEQFF. DNA for the CDR3: TGCGCCAGCAGCGCAGCCGCTGGACTAGCGGGAGGGGGTGAGCAGTTCTTC. The chain couples TRBV5-1 to TRBJ2-1, with 15 bases that match TRBD2. Looked up from germline, CDR1 is SGHRS and CDR2 is YFSETQ. This CDR3 has 17 amino acids. V trimming: 4 bases; J trimming: 9 bases; junction bases outside the gene matches: 11.

The CDR3 sequence: CASSLEGAGIQETQYF. Written as DNA, the CDR3 is TGTGCCAGCAGCCTCGAGGGGGCCGGGATACAAGAGACCCAGTACTTC. The chain is built from TRBV7-2 and TRBJ2-5; 7 positions match TRBD1. The germline CDR1 and CDR2 sequences are SGHTA and FQGNSA. The CDR3 runs to 16 residues. The J segment lost 2 bases and the V segment lost 5 bases, leaving 11 bases of the junction unmatched.

The V call is TRBV20-1, the J call TRBJ2-7; D may be TRBD1 or TRBD2 (5 bases each). The CDR3 contains 13 residues. The V gene lost 6 bases and the J gene lost 1 base, with 13 bases spanning the gap. Per germline, CDR1 DFQATT and CDR2 SNEGSKA (reference sequence). The DNA of the CDR3 is TGCAGTGCCCGACGAGGGGTTTCCTACGAGCAGTACTTC. The encoded protein is CSARRGVSYEQYF.

The chain joins TRBV29-1 to TRBJ2-5; possible D gene TRBD2, 6 bases. The CDR3 spans 15 residues. Germline CDR1 SQVTM, CDR2 ANQGSEA. The germline V and J ends were trimmed by 1 base and 1 base, with 13 bases remaining between them. CDR3 DNA: TGCAGCGTTGAAGTAAGGAGGGCCGTCCAAGAGACCCAGTACTTC. This sequence encodes CSVEVRRAVQETQYF.

The chain combines TRBV9 with TRBJ2-1; 8 bases are shared with TRBD2. CDR1 and CDR2 (germline): SGDLS, YYNGEE. The CDR3 runs 15 residues. V was clipped by 4 bases and J by 2 bases; unmatched bases: 5. The CDR3 bases are TGTGCCAGCAGCCTTAGCGGGGCTACCTACAATGAGCAGTTCTTC. Protein sequence: CASSLSGATYNEQFF.

The sample holds many counts of this clonotype. This chain uses TRBV28 with TRBJ2-5; tentative D call: TRBD2 (5 bases). The germline V gene has CDR1 MDHEN and CDR2 SYDVKM. CDR3 size: 13 residues. V was shortened by 6 bases and J by 5 bases, with 13 bases between the two germline ends. The CDR3 coding sequence is TGTGCCAGCAGCTTAGGCGGGTCGGAGACCCAGTACTTC. It yields the protein CASSLGGSETQYF.

The chain recombines TRBV6-5 with TRBJ2-7; TRBD2 might be the D (6 bases). This CDR3 has 13 residues. Germline CDR1 is MNHEY and CDR2 is SVGAGI. The ends were cut back, 8 bases at V and 2 bases at J, with 13 bases in the middle. The CDR3 sequence is CASVSGGTYEQYF. The CDR3, as DNA: TGTGCCAGCGTTTCTGGCGGGACCTACGAGCAGTACTTC.

The chain couples TRBV12-3 or TRBV12-4 to TRBJ1-1; D is perhaps TRBD1 (5 bases). The germline V and J ends were trimmed by 0 bases and 10 bases, with 12 bases remaining between them. The CDR3 is 13 amino acids. The CDR3 DNA reads TGTGCCAGCAGTTTAGCCGGGGCTAGCCGAGCTTTCTTT. Translated: CASSLAGASRAFF.

As regards this clonotype: The junction departs from the called germline gene at one end, perhaps through a read error. This chain joins TRBV4-2 and TRBJ2-1, with a possible D match to TRBD2 (7 bases). Germline CDR1 and CDR2: LGHNA and YNFKEQ. The CDR3 loop spans 15 amino acids. For the CDR3, the DNA is TGTGCCTGCAGCCCCCGACTAGCACAGGGAAATGAGCAGTTCTTC. It translates to CACSPRLAQGNEQFF.

V gene TRBV27 combines with J gene TRBJ1-5, with 8 bases identical to TRBD1. This CDR3 has 14 residues. The J segment lost 7 bases and the V segment lost 10 bases, leaving 12 bases of the junction unmatched. CDR1 is MNHEY and CDR2 is SMNVEV in the germline V gene (reference sequence). CDR3 coding DNA: TGTGCCACCCTGACAGGGGAGCCGCCCCAGCCCCAGCATTTT. This codes for CATLTGEPPQPQHF.

This chain links TRBV15 with TRBJ2-7, with a weak D call TRBD2 (5 bases). The J call may be wrong; the DNA end is better matched by TRBJ2-5. Germline V CDR1 and CDR2: LNHNV, YYDKDF (reference sequence). This CDR3 is built from 12 residues. DNA for the CDR3: TGTGCCACCAGCAGAGTAGCGTCGACCCAGTACTTC. This encodes CATSRVASTQYF.

This clonotype was picked up a small number of times. This rearrangement joins TRBV7-3 to TRBJ1-2, with 11 bases that match TRBD1. Trimming took 1 base from V and 4 from J; bases not matched to a gene: 8. The length of the CDR3 is 17 residues. CDR1 and CDR2 (germline): SGHTA, FQGTGA. The CDR3 loop is CASSLNPPGQGVYGYTF. The CDR3, as DNA: TGTGCCAGCAGCTTAAATCCCCCGGGACAGGGGGTCTATGGCTACACCTTC.

This chain joins TRBV3-1 and TRBJ1-2; TRBD1 is a possible D gene (6 bases). The CDR3 runs 13 residues. V dropped 7 bases and J dropped 2 bases, with 11 bases sitting between them. CDR1 is LGHDT and CDR2 is YNNKEL in the germline V gene (reference sequence). CDR3 nucleotides: TGTGCCAGCAACACAGGGCCGAACTATGGCTACACCTTC. Residues: CASNTGPNYGYTF.

V usage is TRBV20-1 and J usage is TRBJ2-2, with D tentatively TRBD1 or TRBD2 (6 bases each). Looked up from germline, CDR1 is DFQATT and CDR2 is SNEGSKA (reference sequence). The CDR3 has 16 residues. The V and J ends lost 7 bases and 3 bases respectively, with 21 bases between them. The CDR3 protein is CSVYPRGPLDTGELFF. The CDR3 DNA reads TGCAGTGTTTACCCACGGGGGCCGTTGGACACCGGGGAGCTGTTTTTT.